This T cell receptor beta chain came from a study of persistence of HIV-infected CD4 T cells. Findings and caveats of the study: TCR analyses could not target the rare provirus-carrying CMV-responding cells. Antigen-responding cells were enriched for degenerate expanded CDR3beta sequences.

Sequencing used immunoSEQ version 4 in survey mode. Sequencing was performed with immunoSEQ multiplex PCR; in TCRdb, only in-frame clones are kept and a portion is missing. The sample consists of about 39,000 clones, about 85% of them appearing once. Remarks on this clone: Its antigen is undetermined.

The CDR3 spans 17 residues. The germline gives CDR1 SEHNR, CDR2 FQNEAQ (reference sequence). J lost 8 bases, V lost 4 bases, and 10 bases had no gene match. An overlapping HIV-1 Gag peptide pool stimulated these cells at roughly 0.97 ug/peptide/mL. CD40L/CD69 double-negative CD45RO-high memory CD4+ T cells were collected. Donors were HIV-1-infected adults who began suppressive ART during chronic infection. A roughly 20-hour stimulation of CD8-depleted PBMCs used anti-CD28/CD49d costimulation, CD40-blocking antibody and enfuvirtide. This clonotype originated in an adult with HIV. The donor label of this sample is uncertain. The chain combines TRBV7-9 with TRBJ2-1; 14 bases line up with TRBD2. This sample comprised cultured CD4+ T cells from PBMCs, obtained from a patient who received antiretroviral therapy. CDR3 region: CASSSHLGLAGVHEQFF. The CDR3 nucleotides read TGTGCCAGCAGCTCACACCTGGGACTAGCGGGGGTCCATGAGCAGTTCTTC.